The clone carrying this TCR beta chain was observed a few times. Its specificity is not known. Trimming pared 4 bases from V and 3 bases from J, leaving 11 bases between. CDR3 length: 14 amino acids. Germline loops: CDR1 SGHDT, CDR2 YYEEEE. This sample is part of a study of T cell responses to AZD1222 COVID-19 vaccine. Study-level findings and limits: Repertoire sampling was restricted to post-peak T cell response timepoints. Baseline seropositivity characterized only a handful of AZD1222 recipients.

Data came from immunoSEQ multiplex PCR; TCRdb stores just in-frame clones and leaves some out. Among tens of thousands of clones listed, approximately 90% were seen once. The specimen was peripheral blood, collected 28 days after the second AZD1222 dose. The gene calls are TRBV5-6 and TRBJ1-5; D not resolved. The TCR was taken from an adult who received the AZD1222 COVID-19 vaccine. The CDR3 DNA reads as TGTGCCAGCAGCCCCACCGGGAACAATCAGCCCCAGCATTTT. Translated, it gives CASSPTGNNQPQHF.